A single sample is the source of the 17 T cell receptor beta chains below, sequenced in a study of radiotherapy plus CTLA-4 blockade in lung cancer. Assay: immunoSEQ multiplex PCR; the TCRdb copy retains only in-frame clones and omits some. The sample has about 48,000 clones, approximately 78% seen once. Sequenced here: peripheral blood, sampled from a patient treated with radiotherapy plus ipilimumab. The receptors come from a human donor with non-small cell lung cancer who had stable disease on radiotherapy plus ipilimumab.

The chain recombines TRBV6-6 with TRBJ2-3; 7 bases agree with TRBD2. J was trimmed by 1 base and V by 2 bases; bases with no gene match: 0. Germline CDR1 MNHNY, CDR2 SVGAGI (reference sequence). This CDR3 region has 14 residues. CDR3 bases: TGTGCCAGCAGTTACGCGGGAGGCACAGATACGCAGTATTTT. Translating it yields CASSYAGGTDTQYF.

DNA for the CDR3: TGTGCCAGCAGCGTAGACCAGGGAACCTACGAGCAGTACTTC. Translating gives CASSVDQGTYEQYF. The V and J genes are TRBV9 and TRBJ2-7, with a possible D match to TRBD1 (5 bases). The CDR3 is 14 residues long. Germline CDR1 and CDR2: SGDLS and YYNGEE. Trimming shortened V by 0 bases and J by 2 bases, and 9 bases separated the two germline ends.

The rearrangement joins TRBV19 to TRBJ1-4; D might be TRBD1 (6 bases). CDR3 length: 16 amino acids. Trimming left V 4 bases short and J 3 bases short, with 15 bases between. Germline lookup yields CDR1 LNHDA and CDR2 SQIVND (reference sequence). CDR3 amino acids: CASSTLATGSNEKLFF. The CDR3 bases are TGTGCCAGTAGTACCCTCGCGACAGGATCTAATGAAAAACTGTTTTTT.

This clone has only one observation. This chain joins TRBV27 and TRBJ2-3, with D maybe TRBD2 (5 bases). V lost 7 bases, J lost 4 bases, and 18 bases lay in between. The CDR3 is 15 residues long. Germline V gene lookup returns CDR1 MNHEY and CDR2 SMNVEV (reference sequence). Here the CDR3 DNA reads TGTGCCAGCACCCCCTTGGCTAGCAACGCAGATACGCAGTATTTT. It encodes CASTPLASNADTQYF.

The chain employs TRBV7-9 and TRBJ1-2; 7 positions match TRBD1. The germline V gene encodes CDR1 SEHNR and CDR2 FQNEAQ (reference sequence). The CDR3 totals 14 residues. V was clipped by 5 bases and J by 7 bases; unmatched bases: 10. The CDR3 coding sequence is TGTGCCAGCAGCCCCGGGACAGCTGTGGGTGGCTACACCTTC. It codes for CASSPGTAVGGYTF.

V and J are TRBV27 and TRBJ2-2, with 8 bases matching TRBD1. The germline gives CDR1 MNHEY, CDR2 SMNVEV (reference sequence). The CDR3 spans 15 residues. The ends lost 2 bases at V and 7 bases at J; junction bases unmatched: 6. CDR3 protein: CASSLEAGGIGELFF. CDR3 bases: TGTGCCAGCAGTTTAGAGGCAGGGGGCATCGGGGAGCTGTTTTTT.

The chain has TRBV4-2 and TRBJ2-7; possible D gene TRBD1, 5 bases. From germline, CDR1 is LGHNA and CDR2 YNFKEQ. V was trimmed by 0 bases and J by 3 bases, leaving 12 bases between them. The CDR3 totals 15 residues. CDR3 DNA sequence: TGTGCCAGCAGCCAAGAGACCACCAGGGTCTACGAGCAGTACTTC. Protein sequence: CASSQETTRVYEQYF.

This clone appeared a few times. The chain uses TRBV6-6 and TRBJ1-5; 11 nucleotides align to TRBD1. Germline CDR1 MNHNY, CDR2 SVGAGI (reference sequence). V dropped 4 bases and J dropped 11; count of bases not matched to a gene: 10. The CDR3 is 15 amino acids. The CDR3 DNA is TGTGCCAGCAGTTTCCCCCGGGGACAGGGGGACACCCAGCATTTT. It encodes CASSFPRGQGDTQHF.

In its sample, this clone was seen a few times. The CDR3 reads CASSYGQTRSEQYF. The DNA of the CDR3 is TGTGCCAGCAGTTACGGCCAGACTAGGAGCGAGCAGTACTTC. The V gene is TRBV6-6, the J gene TRBJ2-7; maybe TRBD2 (6 bases). Germline V gives CDR1 MNHNY, CDR2 SVGAGI (reference sequence). Trimming shortened V by 2 bases and J by 6 bases, and 14 bases separated the two germline ends. This CDR3 has 14 residues.

The chain combines TRBV28 with TRBJ2-7; perhaps TRBD1 as D (6 bases). The germline V gene has CDR1 MDHEN and CDR2 SYDVKM. The CDR3 totals 13 residues. The V end was cut by 5 bases, the J end by 2 bases, with 10 bases between. Here the CDR3 reads CASSATGPYEQYF. DNA for the CDR3: TGTGCCAGCAGTGCGACAGGCCCCTACGAGCAGTACTTC. The variable domain in full, completed from reference TRBV28 and TRBJ2-7, reads DVKVTQSSRYLVKRTGEKVFLECVQDMDHENMFWYRQDPGLGLRLIYFSYDVKMKEKGDIPEGYSVSREKKERFSLILESASTNQTSMYLCASSATGPYEQYFGPGTRLTVT.

The rearrangement links TRBV2 to TRBJ1-4, with TRBD1 matching 7 bases. CDR3 length: 15 amino acids. CDR1 is SNHLY, CDR2 FYNNEI, per germline. V gave up 7 bases and J gave up 4 bases; unmatched junction bases: 9. This chain's CDR3 is CASKSGGSGNEKLFF. CDR3 DNA sequence: TGTGCCAGCAAGTCAGGGGGATCGGGTAATGAAAAACTGTTTTTT.

On this clone itself: The junction departs from the called germline gene at one end, perhaps through a read error. V gene TRBV15 combines with J gene TRBJ2-7, with no clear D. Germline V gene lookup returns CDR1 LNHNV and CDR2 YYDKDF (reference sequence). The CDR3 has 15 amino acids. The CDR3 DNA reads as TGTGCCACCAGCGGAGATCAACGAGGTATCTACGAGCAGTACTTC. This codes for CATSGDQRGIYEQYF. Based on the CDR3 plus reference TRBV15 and TRBJ2-7, the full variable domain is DAMVIQNPRYQVTQFGKPVTLSCSQTLNHNVMYWYQQKSSQAPKLLFHYYDKDFNNEADTPDNFQSRRPNTSFCFLDIRSPGLGDTAMYLCATSGDQRGIYEQYFGPGTRLTVT.

The genes are TRBV5-1 and TRBJ2-1; 7 positions match TRBD2. The CDR3 totals 14 residues. Germline assignment: CDR1 SGHRS and CDR2 YFSETQ. Trimming took 2 bases from V and 6 from J; bases not matched to a gene: 5. CDR3 nucleotide sequence: TGCGCCAGCAGCTTCTCGTGGGAGGGCAATGAGCAGTTCTTC. Protein product: CASSFSWEGNEQFF.

The CDR3 DNA reads as TGTGCCAGCAGTGATAGTGTAGACAGGGGGCGGTACTATGGCTACACCTTC. It yields the protein CASSDSVDRGRYYGYTF. J is TRBJ1-2 and V is TRBV25-1; 10 bases align to TRBD1. The junction had 10 bases not matched to a gene; V was cut back by 3 bases and J by 3 bases. The CDR3 contains 17 residues. CDR1 is MGHDK, CDR2 SYGVNS, per germline.

The rearrangement links TRBV11-1 to TRBJ2-3; D is perhaps TRBD2 (5 bases). The CDR3 is made up of 16 amino acids. Germline CDR1 SGHAT, CDR2 FQDESV (reference sequence). V lost 0 bases to trimming and J lost 0 bases, with 10 bases between them. This chain's CDR3 is CASSLAGETSTDTQYF. CDR3 DNA sequence: TGTGCCAGCAGCTTAGCCGGGGAAACTAGCACAGATACGCAGTATTTT.

CDR3: CASSLRSGLADYQETQYF. The CDR3 coding sequence is TGTGCCAGCAGCTTACGCTCCGGGCTAGCGGATTACCAAGAGACCCAGTACTTC. V is TRBV7-2 and J is TRBJ2-5, with 7 bases identical to TRBD2. This CDR3 comprises 18 residues. Germline CDR1 and CDR2: SGHTA and FQGNSA. J gave up 0 bases and V 2 bases, and 12 bases lay outside the gene matches.

This chain joins TRBV27 and TRBJ2-7; D may be TRBD2 (6 bases). V lost 6 bases to trimming and J lost 0 bases, with 15 bases between them. This CDR3 comprises 15 residues. Per germline, CDR1 MNHEY and CDR2 SMNVEV (reference sequence). CDR3 sequence reads: CASSPVAVSSYEQYF. The CDR3 coding sequence is TGTGCCAGCAGCCCCGTAGCGGTAAGCTCCTACGAGCAGTACTTC.